These T cell receptor beta chains were read from a single sample in a study of T cell changes during pregnancy in multiple sclerosis. Sequenced by immunoSEQ multiplex PCR; TCRdb stores in-frame clones only, minus some. The table lists some 15,000 clones, approximately 90% of them singletons. The source was CD8+ T cells from peripheral blood mononuclear cells, collected in the second trimester of pregnancy. The receptors stem from a female donor in good health, enrolled as a control in a pregnancy study. Each CDR3 is given with its conserved first and last residue. A D gene is named only where the DNA matches it firmly. Clone size is given for some rows only: seen once, a few or many times, or a class if the clone is expanded.

TRBV19	TRBJ1-1	.	TRBD1	13	CASSLTGGTEAFF	TGTGCCAGTAGTCTTACAGGGGGCACTGAAGCTTTCTTT
TRBV7-8	TRBJ2-5	.	.	14	CASNTIQGWETQYF	TGTGCCAGCAACACAATCCAGGGATGGGAGACCCAGTACTTC
TRBV15	TRBJ2-2	.	.	15	CATSAGRENTGELFF	TGTGCCACCAGTGCTGGGCGGGAAAACACCGGGGAGCTGTTTTTT
TRBV11-2	TRBJ2-7	.	TRBD1	15	CASSLRQGGPGKQYF	TGTGCCAGCAGCTTGAGACAGGGGGGACCTGGCAAGCAGTACTTC
TRBV7-9	TRBJ2-1	.	.	15	CASSASSGSYNEQFF	TGTGCCAGCAGCGCCTCGTCAGGCTCGTACAATGAGCAGTTCTTC
TRBV4-1	TRBJ2-1	.	TRBD1	14	CASSPKNRGSEQFF	TGCGCCAGCAGCCCTAAAAACAGGGGAAGTGAGCAGTTCTTC
TRBV2	TRBJ1-2	.	.	16	CATQQGPIYMDYGYTF	TGTGCCACGCAACAGGGCCCAATATATATGGACTATGGCTACACCTTC
TRBV27	TRBJ2-1	.	.	14	CASSYWGPPGEQFF	TGTGCCAGCAGTTACTGGGGGCCGCCGGGAGAGCAGTTCTTC
TRBV7-9	TRBJ1-2	.	.	15	CASSPQGFTNYGYTF	TGTGCCAGCAGCCCCCAGGGCTTTACGAACTATGGCTACACCTTC
TRBV21-1	TRBJ2-7	.	.	14	CASRQLAGSYEQYF	TGTGCCAGCAGACAACTAGCGGGATCCTACGAGCAGTACTTC
TRBV25-1	TRBJ2-7	.	.	13	CASSPKEFYEQYF	TGTGCCAGCAGCCCAAAAGAGTTCTACGAGCAGTACTTC
TRBV4-1	TRBJ2-5	once	.	14	CASSQVADQETQYF	TGCGCCAGCAGCCAAGTAGCGGATCAAGAGACCCAGTACTTC
TRBV14	TRBJ2-7	.	TRBD2	16	CASSQDERGFSYEQYF	TGTGCCAGCAGCCAAGACGAGCGGGGGTTTTCCTACGAGCAGTACTTC
TRBV6-5	TRBJ2-3	.	.	14	CVSSYSPGTDTQYF	TGTGTCAGCAGTTACTCTCCGGGCACAGATACGCAGTATTTT
TRBV4-1	TRBJ1-2	.	TRBD1	14	CASSQAPGGYGYTF	TGCGCCAGCAGCCAAGCTCCAGGGGGCTATGGCTACACCTTC